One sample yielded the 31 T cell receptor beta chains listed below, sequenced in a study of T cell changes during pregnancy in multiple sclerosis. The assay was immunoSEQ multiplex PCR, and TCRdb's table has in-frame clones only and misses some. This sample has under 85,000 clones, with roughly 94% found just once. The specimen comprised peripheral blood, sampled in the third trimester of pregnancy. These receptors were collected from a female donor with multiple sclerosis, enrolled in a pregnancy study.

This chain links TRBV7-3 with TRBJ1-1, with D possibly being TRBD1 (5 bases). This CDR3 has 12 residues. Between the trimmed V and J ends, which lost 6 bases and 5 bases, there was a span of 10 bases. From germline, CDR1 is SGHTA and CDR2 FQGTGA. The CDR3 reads CASSGGGTEAFF. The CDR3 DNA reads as TGTGCCAGCAGTGGGGGGGGGACTGAAGCTTTCTTT.

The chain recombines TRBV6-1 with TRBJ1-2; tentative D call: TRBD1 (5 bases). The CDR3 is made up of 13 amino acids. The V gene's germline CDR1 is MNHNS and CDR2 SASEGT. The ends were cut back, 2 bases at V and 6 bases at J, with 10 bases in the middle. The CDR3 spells CASSEKGPHGYTF. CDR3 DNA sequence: TGTGCCAGCAGTGAAAAGGGGCCGCATGGCTACACCTTC.

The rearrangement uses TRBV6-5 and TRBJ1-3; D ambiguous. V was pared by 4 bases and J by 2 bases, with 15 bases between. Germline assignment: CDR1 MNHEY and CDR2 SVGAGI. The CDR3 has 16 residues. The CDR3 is CASSLHSGNAGNTIYF. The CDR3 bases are TGTGCCAGCAGTTTACACTCGGGGAACGCTGGAAACACCATATATTTT.

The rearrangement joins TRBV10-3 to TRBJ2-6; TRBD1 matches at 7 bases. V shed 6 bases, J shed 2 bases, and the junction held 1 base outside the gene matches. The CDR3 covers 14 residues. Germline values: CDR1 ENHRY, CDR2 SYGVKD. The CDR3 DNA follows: TGTGCCATCAGGGGGACAGCTGGGGCCAACGTCCTGACTTTC. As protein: CAIRGTAGANVLTF.

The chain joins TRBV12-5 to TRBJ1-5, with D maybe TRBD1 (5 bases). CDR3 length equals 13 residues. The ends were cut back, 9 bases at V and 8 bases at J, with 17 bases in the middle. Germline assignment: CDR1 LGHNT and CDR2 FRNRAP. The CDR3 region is CASLMGGSEPQHF. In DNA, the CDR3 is TGTGCTAGCCTGATGGGGGGGAGTGAGCCCCAGCATTTT.

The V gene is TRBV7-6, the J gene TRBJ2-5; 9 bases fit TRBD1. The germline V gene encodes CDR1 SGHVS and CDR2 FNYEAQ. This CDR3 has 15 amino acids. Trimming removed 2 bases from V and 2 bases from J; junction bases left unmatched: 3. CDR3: CASSLTGGWQETQYF. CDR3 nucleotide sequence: TGTGCCAGCAGCTTAACAGGGGGCTGGCAAGAGACCCAGTACTTC.

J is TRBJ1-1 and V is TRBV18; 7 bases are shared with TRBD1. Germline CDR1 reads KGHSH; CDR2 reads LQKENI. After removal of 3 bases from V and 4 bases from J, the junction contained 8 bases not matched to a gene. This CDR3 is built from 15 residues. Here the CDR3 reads CASSPGQEGTTEAFF. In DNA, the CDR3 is TGTGCCAGCTCACCCGGACAGGAAGGGACCACTGAAGCTTTCTTT.

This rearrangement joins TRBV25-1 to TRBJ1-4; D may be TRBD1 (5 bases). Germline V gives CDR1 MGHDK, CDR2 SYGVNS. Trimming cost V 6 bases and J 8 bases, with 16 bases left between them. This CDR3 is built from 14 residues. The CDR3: CASSPVRGFEKLFF. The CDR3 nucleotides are TGTGCCAGCAGCCCCGTACGGGGGTTCGAAAAACTGTTTTTT.

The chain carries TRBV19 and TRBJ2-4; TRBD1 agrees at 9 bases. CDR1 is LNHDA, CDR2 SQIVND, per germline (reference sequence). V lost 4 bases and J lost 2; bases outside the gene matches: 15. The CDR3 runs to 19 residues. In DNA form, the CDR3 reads TGTGCCAGTAGTAGAGGGACAGGGCAAGGTCTGAGCTCCAAAAACATTCAGTACTTC. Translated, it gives CASSRGTGQGLSSKNIQYF.

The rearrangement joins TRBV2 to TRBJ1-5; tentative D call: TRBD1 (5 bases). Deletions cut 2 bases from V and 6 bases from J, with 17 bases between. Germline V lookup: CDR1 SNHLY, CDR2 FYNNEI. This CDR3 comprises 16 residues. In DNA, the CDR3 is TGTGCCAGCAGTGAATTCGGCAGGGCCGTTAGTCAGCCCCAGCATTTT. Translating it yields CASSEFGRAVSQPQHF.

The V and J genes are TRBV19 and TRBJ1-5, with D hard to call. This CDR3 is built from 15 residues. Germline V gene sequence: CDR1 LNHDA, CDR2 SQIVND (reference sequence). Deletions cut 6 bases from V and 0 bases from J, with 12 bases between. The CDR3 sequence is CASRLGSYSNQPQHF. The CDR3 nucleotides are TGTGCCAGTAGACTGGGCAGTTATAGCAATCAGCCCCAGCATTTT.

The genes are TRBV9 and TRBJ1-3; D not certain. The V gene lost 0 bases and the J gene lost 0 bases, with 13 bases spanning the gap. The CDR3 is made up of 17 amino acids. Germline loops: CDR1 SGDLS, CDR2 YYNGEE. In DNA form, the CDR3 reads TGTGCCAGCAGCGTAGACCCACCCTTAGCCTCTGGAAACACCATATATTTT. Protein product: CASSVDPPLASGNTIYF.

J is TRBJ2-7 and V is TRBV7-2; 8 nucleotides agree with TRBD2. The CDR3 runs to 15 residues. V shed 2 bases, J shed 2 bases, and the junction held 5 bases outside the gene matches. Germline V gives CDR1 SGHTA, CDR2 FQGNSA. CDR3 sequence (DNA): TGTGCCAGCAGCTTAATGCGGGGGGATACCTACGAGCAGTACTTC. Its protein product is CASSLMRGDTYEQYF.

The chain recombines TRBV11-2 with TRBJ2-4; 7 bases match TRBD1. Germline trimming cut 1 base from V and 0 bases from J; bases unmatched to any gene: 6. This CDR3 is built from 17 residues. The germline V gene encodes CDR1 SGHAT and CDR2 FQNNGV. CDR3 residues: CASSLARGRSAKNIQYF. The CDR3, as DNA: TGTGCCAGCAGCTTAGCAAGGGGGCGGTCAGCCAAAAACATTCAGTACTTC.

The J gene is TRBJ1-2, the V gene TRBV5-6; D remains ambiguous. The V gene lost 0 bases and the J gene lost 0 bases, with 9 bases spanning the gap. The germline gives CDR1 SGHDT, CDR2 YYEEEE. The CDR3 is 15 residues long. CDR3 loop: CASSLVWAPNYGYTF. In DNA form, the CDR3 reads TGTGCCAGCAGCTTGGTTTGGGCGCCTAACTATGGCTACACCTTC.

The CDR3 sequence: CASSPARGETQYF. As DNA, the CDR3 is TGTGCCAGCAGCCCAGCCCGGGGAGAGACCCAGTACTTC. The chain combines TRBV13 with TRBJ2-5; possibly TRBD2 for D (5 bases). CDR1 and CDR2 from the germline V gene are PRHDT and FYEKMQ (reference sequence). CDR3 length equals 13 residues. Trimming left V 5 bases short and J 4 bases short, with 11 bases between. Combining the CDR3 with reference TRBV13 and TRBJ2-5 gives the whole variable domain AAGVIQSPRHLIKEKRETATLKCYPIPRHDTVYWYQQGPGQDPQFLISFYEKMQSDKGSIPDRFSAQQFSDYHSELNMSSLELGDSALYFCASSPARGETQYFGPGTRLLVL.

CDR3 protein: CASRSSRLDGYNEQFF. In nucleotides, the CDR3 is TGTGCCAGCAGGAGCTCACGACTAGACGGCTACAATGAGCAGTTCTTC. The chain has TRBV13 and TRBJ2-1; weak D call: TRBD2 (6 bases). V was shortened by 6 bases and J by 3 bases, with 18 bases between the two germline ends. Germline-derived CDR1 and CDR2 are PRHDT and FYEKMQ (reference sequence). The CDR3 has 16 amino acids.

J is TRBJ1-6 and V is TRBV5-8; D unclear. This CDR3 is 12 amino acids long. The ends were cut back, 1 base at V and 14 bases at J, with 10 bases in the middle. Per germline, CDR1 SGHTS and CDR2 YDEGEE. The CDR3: CASSLSWRSLHF. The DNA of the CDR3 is TGTGCCAGCAGCTTGTCTTGGCGGTCCCTCCACTTT.

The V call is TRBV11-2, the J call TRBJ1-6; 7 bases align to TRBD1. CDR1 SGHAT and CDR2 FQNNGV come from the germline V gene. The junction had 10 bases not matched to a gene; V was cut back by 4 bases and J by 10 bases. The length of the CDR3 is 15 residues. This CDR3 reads CASSSRDSPGSPLHF. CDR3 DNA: TGTGCCAGCAGCTCGAGGGACAGCCCGGGCTCACCCCTCCACTTT.

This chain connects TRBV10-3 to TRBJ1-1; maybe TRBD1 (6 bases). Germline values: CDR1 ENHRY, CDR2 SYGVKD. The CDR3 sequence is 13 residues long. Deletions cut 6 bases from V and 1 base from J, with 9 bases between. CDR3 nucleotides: TGTGCCATCAGGCACAGGGAGAACACTGAAGCTTTCTTT. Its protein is CAIRHRENTEAFF.

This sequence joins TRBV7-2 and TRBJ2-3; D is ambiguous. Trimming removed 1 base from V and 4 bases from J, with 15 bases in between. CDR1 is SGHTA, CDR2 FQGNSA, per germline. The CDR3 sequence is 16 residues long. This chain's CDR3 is CASSLGRRIGADTQYF. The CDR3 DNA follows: TGTGCCAGCAGCTTAGGGCGGAGAATTGGCGCAGATACGCAGTATTTT.

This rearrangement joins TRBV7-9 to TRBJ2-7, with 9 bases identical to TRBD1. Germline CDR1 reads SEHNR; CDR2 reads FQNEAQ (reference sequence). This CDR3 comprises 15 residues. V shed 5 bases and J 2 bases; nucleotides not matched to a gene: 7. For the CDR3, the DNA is TGTGCCAGCAGCCCCCGGACAGGGGCCACCTACGAGCAGTACTTC. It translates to CASSPRTGATYEQYF. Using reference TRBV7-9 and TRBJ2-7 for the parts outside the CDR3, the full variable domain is DTGVSQNPRHKITKRGQNVTFRCDPISEHNRLYWYRQTLGQGPEFLTYFQNEAQLEKSRLLSDRFSAERPKGSFSTLEIQRTEQGDSAMYLCASSPRTGATYEQYFGPGTRLTVT.

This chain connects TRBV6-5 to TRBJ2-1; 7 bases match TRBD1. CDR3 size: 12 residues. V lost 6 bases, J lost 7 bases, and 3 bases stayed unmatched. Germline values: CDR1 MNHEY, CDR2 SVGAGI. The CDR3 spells CASRPTGNEQFF. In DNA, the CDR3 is TGTGCCAGCAGGCCGACAGGGAATGAGCAGTTCTTC.

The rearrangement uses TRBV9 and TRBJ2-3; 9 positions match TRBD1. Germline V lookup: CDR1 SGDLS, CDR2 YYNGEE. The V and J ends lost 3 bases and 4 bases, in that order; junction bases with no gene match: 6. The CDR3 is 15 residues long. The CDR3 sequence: CASSASGTGPDTQYF. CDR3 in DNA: TGTGCCAGCAGCGCCTCCGGGACAGGGCCAGATACGCAGTATTTT.

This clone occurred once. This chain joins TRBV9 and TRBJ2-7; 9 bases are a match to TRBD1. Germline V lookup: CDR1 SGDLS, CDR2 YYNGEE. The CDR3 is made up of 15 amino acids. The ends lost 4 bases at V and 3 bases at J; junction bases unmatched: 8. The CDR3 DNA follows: TGTGCCAGCAGCATGGGGGGACAGGGAATCTACGAGCAGTACTTC. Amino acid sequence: CASSMGGQGIYEQYF. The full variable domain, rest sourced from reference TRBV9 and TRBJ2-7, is DSGVTQTPKHLITATGQRVTLRCSPRSGDLSVYWYQQSLDQGLQFLIQYYNGEERAKGNILERFSAQQFPDLHSELNLSSLELGDSALYFCASSMGGQGIYEQYFGPGTRLTVT.

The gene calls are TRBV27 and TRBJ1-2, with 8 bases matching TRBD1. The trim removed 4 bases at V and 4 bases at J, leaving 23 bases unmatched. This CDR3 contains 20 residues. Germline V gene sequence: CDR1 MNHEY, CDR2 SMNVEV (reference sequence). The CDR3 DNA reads TGTGCCAGCAGTTCACGGACAGGGAGAACCTCCCTTCCCGAAACCTATGGCTACACCTTC. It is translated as CASSSRTGRTSLPETYGYTF.

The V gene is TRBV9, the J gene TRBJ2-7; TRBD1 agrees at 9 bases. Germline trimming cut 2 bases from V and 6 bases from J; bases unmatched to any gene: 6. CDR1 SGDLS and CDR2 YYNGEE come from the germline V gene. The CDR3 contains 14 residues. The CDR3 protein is CASSVGTGFREQYF. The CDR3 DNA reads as TGTGCCAGCAGCGTCGGGACAGGGTTTCGCGAGCAGTACTTC. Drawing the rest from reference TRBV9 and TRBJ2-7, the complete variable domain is DSGVTQTPKHLITATGQRVTLRCSPRSGDLSVYWYQQSLDQGLQFLIQYYNGEERAKGNILERFSAQQFPDLHSELNLSSLELGDSALYFCASSVGTGFREQYFGPGTRLTVT.

The CDR3 protein is CASSSQQGLWNGYTF. The CDR3 DNA reads as TGTGCCAGCAGCTCTCAACAGGGCCTGTGGAATGGCTACACCTTC. The chain recombines TRBV7-2 with TRBJ1-2, with D perhaps TRBD1 (6 bases). The CDR3 runs to 15 residues. CDR1 and CDR2 from the germline V gene are SGHTA and FQGNSA. Trimming cost V 4 bases and J 6 bases, with 18 bases left between them. The variable domain in full, completed from reference TRBV7-2 and TRBJ1-2, reads GAGVSQSPSNKVTEKGKDVELRCDPISGHTALYWYRQSLGQGLEFLIYFQGNSAPDKSGLPSDRFSAERTGGSVSTLTIQRTQQEDSAVYLCASSSQQGLWNGYTFGSGTRLTVV.

The CDR3 protein is CARSITSESYNEQFF. CDR3 coding DNA: TGTGCCAGAAGCATTACTAGCGAATCCTACAATGAGCAGTTCTTC. This chain uses TRBV5-3 with TRBJ2-1; 7 positions match TRBD2. TRBV5-3 is an ORF; its function is uncertain. This CDR3 region has 15 residues. The trim removed 4 bases at V and 1 base at J, leaving 5 bases unmatched.

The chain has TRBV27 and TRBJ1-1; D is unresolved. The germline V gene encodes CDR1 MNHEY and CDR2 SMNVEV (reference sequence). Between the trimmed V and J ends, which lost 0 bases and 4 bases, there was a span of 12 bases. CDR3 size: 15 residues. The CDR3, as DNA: TGTGCCAGCAGTTTATCCTCCGCCGGCGGCACTGAAGCTTTCTTT. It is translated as CASSLSSAGGTEAFF.

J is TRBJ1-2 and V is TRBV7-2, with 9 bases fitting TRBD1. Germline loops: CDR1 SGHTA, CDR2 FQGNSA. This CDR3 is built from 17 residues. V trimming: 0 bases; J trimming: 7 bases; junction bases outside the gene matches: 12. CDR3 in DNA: TGTGCCAGCAGCTTAGCGAGACAGGGGGTCGGGAAGGCTGGCTACACCTTC. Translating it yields CASSLARQGVGKAGYTF.